These T cell receptor beta chains were read from a single sample in a study of blood T cell repertoires in COVID-19. Sequenced by immunoSEQ multiplex PCR; TCRdb stores in-frame clones only, minus some. The sample holds 95,000 to 120,000 clones, roughly 90% seen once. The sample taken for sequencing was peripheral blood. Receptors were obtained from a woman in her 70s who had recovered from COVID-19. The CDR3 runs from the conserved cysteine through the conserved F or W. Each record gives: CDR3 protein, CDR3 DNA, J gene, clone size, D gene, V gene. The D gene is left open where the match is weak. Rows may omit the clone size; those that give it use once, few, many or a size class.

CDR3 protein: CATSSGVSEGYTF
CDR3 DNA: TGTGCCACCAGCAGCGGAGTGAGTGAGGGCTACACCTTC
J gene: TRBJ1-2
clone size: -
D gene: -
V gene: TRBV15

CDR3 protein: CASRTGVGQPQHF
CDR3 DNA: TGTGCCAGCAGAACAGGGGTGGGGCAGCCCCAGCATTTT
J gene: TRBJ1-5
clone size: -
D gene: TRBD1
V gene: TRBV6-5

CDR3 protein: CASSVIGNPSYNEQFF
CDR3 DNA: TGTGCCAGCAGCGTAATTGGCAATCCCTCCTACAATGAGCAGTTCTTC
J gene: TRBJ2-1
clone size: -
D gene: -
V gene: TRBV9

CDR3 protein: CASSLSRDTGELFF
CDR3 DNA: TGTGCCAGCAGCTTGTCCCGGGACACCGGGGAGCTGTTTTTT
J gene: TRBJ2-2
clone size: -
D gene: -
V gene: TRBV7-3

CDR3 protein: CASSLSSGGSSYEQYF
CDR3 DNA: TGTGCCAGCAGTTTATCATCGGGTGGGAGCTCCTACGAGCAGTACTTC
J gene: TRBJ2-7
clone size: once
D gene: -
V gene: TRBV27

CDR3 protein: CASSPSTRREDF
CDR3 DNA: TGTGCCAGCAGTCCGTCGACACGAAGGGAGGATTTT
J gene: TRBJ2-3
clone size: -
D gene: -
V gene: TRBV28

CDR3 protein: CASSPLAATDTQYF
CDR3 DNA: TGTGCCAGCTCACCACTAGCGGCCACAGATACGCAGTATTTT
J gene: TRBJ2-3
clone size: once
D gene: -
V gene: TRBV18

CDR3 protein: CVRSSTGTHLTGYTF
CDR3 DNA: TGTGTCAGAAGCTCGACAGGGACCCACCTCACTGGCTACACCTTC
J gene: TRBJ1-2
clone size: -
D gene: -
V gene: TRBV7-5

CDR3 protein: CASSAPDSPLETQYF
CDR3 DNA: TGTGCCAGCAGTGCCCCGGACTCCCCCTTAGAGACCCAGTACTTC
J gene: TRBJ2-5
clone size: -
D gene: -
V gene: TRBV2

CDR3 protein: CASSQDEQGDYGYTF
CDR3 DNA: TGCGCCAGCAGCCAAGATGAGCAGGGCGACTATGGCTACACCTTC
J gene: TRBJ1-2
clone size: few
D gene: -
V gene: TRBV4-3

CDR3 protein: CASSLAGTPGEQYF
CDR3 DNA: TGTGCCAGCAGCTTGGCCGGGACTCCAGGGGAGCAGTACTTC
J gene: TRBJ2-7
clone size: -
D gene: -
V gene: TRBV4-2

CDR3 protein: CASSRTPSSGANVLTF
CDR3 DNA: TGCGCCAGCAGCCGGACACCCAGCTCTGGGGCCAACGTCCTGACTTTC
J gene: TRBJ2-6
clone size: few
D gene: -
V gene: TRBV10-1

CDR3 protein: CASSRADRDRTEAFF
CDR3 DNA: TGCGCCAGCAGCCGCGCGGACAGGGATCGCACTGAAGCTTTCTTT
J gene: TRBJ1-1
clone size: -
D gene: TRBD1
V gene: TRBV4-1

CDR3 protein: CASSFGGTGQNIQYF
CDR3 DNA: TGTGCCAGCAGTTTCGGCGGGACAGGGCAAAACATTCAGTACTTC
J gene: TRBJ2-4
clone size: -
D gene: TRBD1
V gene: TRBV27

CDR3 protein: CASSRTSVWERDEKLFF
CDR3 DNA: TGTGCCAGCAGCCGGACCAGTGTATGGGAGCGTGATGAAAAACTGTTTTTT
J gene: TRBJ1-4
clone size: -
D gene: -
V gene: TRBV16

CDR3 protein: CASSLGGGTGYEQYF
CDR3 DNA: TGTGCCAGCAGCTTAGGCGGGGGTACCGGGTACGAGCAGTACTTC
J gene: TRBJ2-7
clone size: -
D gene: TRBD2
V gene: TRBV11-2

CDR3 protein: CASSLGQGTRLGSPLHF
CDR3 DNA: TGTGCCAGCAGTCTAGGACAGGGGACTAGGTTAGGGTCACCCCTCCACTTT
J gene: TRBJ1-6
clone size: -
D gene: TRBD1
V gene: TRBV28

CDR3 protein: CASSFETGALQETQYF
CDR3 DNA: TGTGCCAGCAGCTTCGAGACAGGGGCCCTCCAAGAGACCCAGTACTTC
J gene: TRBJ2-5
clone size: once
D gene: TRBD1
V gene: TRBV5-6

CDR3 protein: CASSLAGLFTYEQYF
CDR3 DNA: TGTGCCAGCAGCTTAGCGGGCTTGTTCACCTACGAGCAGTACTTC
J gene: TRBJ2-7
clone size: -
D gene: -
V gene: TRBV7-9

CDR3 protein: CASSVDSGVGELFF
CDR3 DNA: TGTGCCAGCAGCGTAGATTCGGGTGTCGGGGAGCTGTTTTTT
J gene: TRBJ2-2
clone size: few
D gene: -
V gene: TRBV9

CDR3 protein: CASSLPNIIASSYNSPLHF
CDR3 DNA: TGTGCCAGCAGTCTCCCCAACATAATAGCTAGCTCCTATAATTCACCCCTCCACTTT
J gene: TRBJ1-6
clone size: few
D gene: -
V gene: TRBV28

CDR3 protein: CASPPASGLSTDTQYF
CDR3 DNA: TGTGCCAGCCCCCCGGCTAGCGGACTTAGCACAGATACGCAGTATTTT
J gene: TRBJ2-3
clone size: -
D gene: TRBD2
V gene: TRBV18

CDR3 protein: CATTRGDWGEQFF
CDR3 DNA: TGTGCCACCACACGGGGGGATTGGGGTGAGCAGTTCTTC
J gene: TRBJ2-1
clone size: -
D gene: TRBD2
V gene: TRBV2

CDR3 protein: CASSENSAGGRKVAKNIQYF
CDR3 DNA: TGTGCCAGCAGTGAAAACTCCGCGGGGGGGCGGAAAGTGGCCAAAAACATTCAGTACTTC
J gene: TRBJ2-4
clone size: -
D gene: TRBD2
V gene: TRBV6-1

CDR3 protein: CASSLGGSGGRRHEQFF
CDR3 DNA: TGTGCCAGCAGTTTAGGAGGTTCGGGCGGGAGGCGCCATGAGCAGTTCTTC
J gene: TRBJ2-1
clone size: -
D gene: TRBD2
V gene: TRBV28

CDR3 protein: CASSLGYTGGDEQFF
CDR3 DNA: TGTGCCAGCAGCTTAGGGTACACCGGAGGAGATGAGCAGTTCTTC
J gene: TRBJ2-1
clone size: -
D gene: -
V gene: TRBV7-9

CDR3 protein: CASSPDYNEQFF
CDR3 DNA: TGTGCCAGCAGTCCAGACTACAATGAGCAGTTCTTC
J gene: TRBJ2-1
clone size: -
D gene: -
V gene: TRBV28

CDR3 protein: CASSSQGTGYNSPLHF
CDR3 DNA: TGTGCCAGCAGTTCTCAGGGGACCGGCTATAATTCACCCCTCCACTTT
J gene: TRBJ1-6
clone size: -
D gene: -
V gene: TRBV28

CDR3 protein: CASSQEFPGGRASSYNEQFF
CDR3 DNA: TGTGCCAGCAGCCAAGAATTTCCTGGCGGGAGGGCCAGCTCCTACAATGAGCAGTTCTTC
J gene: TRBJ2-1
clone size: -
D gene: TRBD2
V gene: TRBV3-1/TRBV3-2

CDR3 protein: CASSYGTRISYEQYF
CDR3 DNA: TGTGCCAGCAGTTACGGGACAAGGATCTCCTACGAGCAGTACTTC
J gene: TRBJ2-7
clone size: -
D gene: -
V gene: TRBV6-2/TRBV6-3

CDR3 protein: CASSYRRSGFTDTQYF
CDR3 DNA: TGTGCCAGCAGTTACAGGAGAAGCGGATTCACAGATACGCAGTATTTT
J gene: TRBJ2-3
clone size: -
D gene: -
V gene: TRBV6-5

CDR3 protein: CASSLGLAGPNAQDTQYF
CDR3 DNA: TGTGCCAGCAGCCTAGGACTAGCGGGACCCAATGCTCAAGATACGCAGTATTTT
J gene: TRBJ2-3
clone size: -
D gene: TRBD2
V gene: TRBV9

CDR3 protein: CATSLTGEETQYF
CDR3 DNA: TGTGCCACCAGTCTCACAGGGGAAGAGACCCAGTACTTC
J gene: TRBJ2-5
clone size: few
D gene: TRBD1
V gene: TRBV24-1

CDR3 protein: CSATGAGGHNEQFF
CDR3 DNA: TGCAGCGCCACGGGGGCGGGGGGGCACAATGAGCAGTTCTTC
J gene: TRBJ2-1
clone size: -
D gene: TRBD2
V gene: TRBV29-1

CDR3 protein: CASNDRDTGELFF
CDR3 DNA: TGTGCCAGTAACGACAGGGACACCGGGGAGCTGTTTTTT
J gene: TRBJ2-2
clone size: -
D gene: TRBD1
V gene: TRBV19

CDR3 protein: CASSDFETSGVSYEQYF
CDR3 DNA: TGTGCCAGCAGTGACTTCGAGACTAGCGGGGTCTCGTACGAGCAGTACTTC
J gene: TRBJ2-7
clone size: -
D gene: TRBD2
V gene: TRBV6-4

CDR3 protein: CASSGTGGIGGQYF
CDR3 DNA: TGTGCCAGCAGTGGGACAGGGGGTATCGGGGGCCAGTACTTC
J gene: TRBJ2-5
clone size: few
D gene: TRBD1
V gene: TRBV27

CDR3 protein: CASSPPGGMVGEAFF
CDR3 DNA: TGTGCCAGCAGCCCCCCCGGGGGGATGGTCGGGGAAGCTTTCTTT
J gene: TRBJ1-1
clone size: -
D gene: -
V gene: TRBV7-3

CDR3 protein: CASSPDSGNTDTQYF
CDR3 DNA: TGTGCCAGCAGCCCCGATAGCGGTAACACAGATACGCAGTATTTT
J gene: TRBJ2-3
clone size: -
D gene: -
V gene: TRBV7-8

CDR3 protein: CASSDKSRIGPQHF
CDR3 DNA: TGTGCCAGCAGTGACAAGAGCAGGATCGGGCCCCAGCATTTT
J gene: TRBJ1-5
clone size: -
D gene: -
V gene: TRBV2

CDR3 protein: CASGLVRDRVSGNQPQHF
CDR3 DNA: TGTGCTAGTGGTTTGGTAAGGGACAGGGTGTCCGGCAATCAGCCCCAGCATTTT
J gene: TRBJ1-5
clone size: -
D gene: TRBD1
V gene: TRBV12-5

CDR3 protein: CASSLYVGRLAGDNEQFF
CDR3 DNA: TGTGCCAGCTCACTTTACGTCGGGAGGCTAGCGGGGGACAATGAGCAGTTCTTC
J gene: TRBJ2-1
clone size: -
D gene: TRBD2
V gene: TRBV18

CDR3 protein: CASSKGTSGYEQYF
CDR3 DNA: TGTGCCAGCAGTAAGGGGACTAGCGGGTACGAGCAGTACTTC
J gene: TRBJ2-7
clone size: -
D gene: TRBD2
V gene: TRBV27

CDR3 protein: CASSDGTSGGSDTQYF
CDR3 DNA: TGTGCCTCCTCTGATGGGACTAGCGGGGGGTCAGATACGCAGTATTTT
J gene: TRBJ2-3
clone size: -
D gene: TRBD2
V gene: TRBV30

CDR3 protein: CASSQAFSNQPQHF
CDR3 DNA: TGTGCCAGCAGCCAAGCTTTTAGCAATCAGCCCCAGCATTTT
J gene: TRBJ1-5
clone size: -
D gene: -
V gene: TRBV3-1/TRBV3-2

CDR3 protein: CASMEQGRSPLHF
CDR3 DNA: TGTGCCAGCATGGAACAGGGGCGATCACCCCTCCACTTT
J gene: TRBJ1-6
clone size: -
D gene: TRBD1
V gene: TRBV6-5

CDR3 protein: CASSPKPGQANYEQYF
CDR3 DNA: TGTGCCAGCAGCCCGAAGCCGGGACAGGCTAACTACGAGCAGTACTTC
J gene: TRBJ2-7
clone size: -
D gene: TRBD1
V gene: TRBV7-2

CDR3 protein: CASSLARGFGNSPLHF
CDR3 DNA: TGTGCCAGCAGCTTGGCCCGGGGTTTCGGTAATTCACCCCTCCACTTT
J gene: TRBJ1-6
clone size: -
D gene: -
V gene: TRBV5-5